This T cell receptor beta chain was recovered during a study of T cell changes during pregnancy in multiple sclerosis. Measured with immunoSEQ multiplex PCR; TCRdb has only the in-frame clones, and not every one. This sample yields 60,000 to 70,000 clones, of which more than 75% are seen a single time; over 1.2% belongs to the top ten. The receptor was derived from a female donor in good health, enrolled as a control in a pregnancy study. This sample comprised peripheral blood, obtained in the third trimester of pregnancy.

CDR3 sequence: CASSLDSGTEAFF. The CDR3, as DNA: TGTGCCAGCAGCCTGGACAGCGGCACTGAAGCTTTCTTT. The V and J genes are TRBV7-3 and TRBJ1-1; the D gene is possibly TRBD1 (6 bases). The CDR3 contains 13 residues. Germline V gene data show CDR1 as SGHTA and CDR2 as FQGTGA. Deletions cut 5 bases from V and 4 bases from J, with 11 bases between.